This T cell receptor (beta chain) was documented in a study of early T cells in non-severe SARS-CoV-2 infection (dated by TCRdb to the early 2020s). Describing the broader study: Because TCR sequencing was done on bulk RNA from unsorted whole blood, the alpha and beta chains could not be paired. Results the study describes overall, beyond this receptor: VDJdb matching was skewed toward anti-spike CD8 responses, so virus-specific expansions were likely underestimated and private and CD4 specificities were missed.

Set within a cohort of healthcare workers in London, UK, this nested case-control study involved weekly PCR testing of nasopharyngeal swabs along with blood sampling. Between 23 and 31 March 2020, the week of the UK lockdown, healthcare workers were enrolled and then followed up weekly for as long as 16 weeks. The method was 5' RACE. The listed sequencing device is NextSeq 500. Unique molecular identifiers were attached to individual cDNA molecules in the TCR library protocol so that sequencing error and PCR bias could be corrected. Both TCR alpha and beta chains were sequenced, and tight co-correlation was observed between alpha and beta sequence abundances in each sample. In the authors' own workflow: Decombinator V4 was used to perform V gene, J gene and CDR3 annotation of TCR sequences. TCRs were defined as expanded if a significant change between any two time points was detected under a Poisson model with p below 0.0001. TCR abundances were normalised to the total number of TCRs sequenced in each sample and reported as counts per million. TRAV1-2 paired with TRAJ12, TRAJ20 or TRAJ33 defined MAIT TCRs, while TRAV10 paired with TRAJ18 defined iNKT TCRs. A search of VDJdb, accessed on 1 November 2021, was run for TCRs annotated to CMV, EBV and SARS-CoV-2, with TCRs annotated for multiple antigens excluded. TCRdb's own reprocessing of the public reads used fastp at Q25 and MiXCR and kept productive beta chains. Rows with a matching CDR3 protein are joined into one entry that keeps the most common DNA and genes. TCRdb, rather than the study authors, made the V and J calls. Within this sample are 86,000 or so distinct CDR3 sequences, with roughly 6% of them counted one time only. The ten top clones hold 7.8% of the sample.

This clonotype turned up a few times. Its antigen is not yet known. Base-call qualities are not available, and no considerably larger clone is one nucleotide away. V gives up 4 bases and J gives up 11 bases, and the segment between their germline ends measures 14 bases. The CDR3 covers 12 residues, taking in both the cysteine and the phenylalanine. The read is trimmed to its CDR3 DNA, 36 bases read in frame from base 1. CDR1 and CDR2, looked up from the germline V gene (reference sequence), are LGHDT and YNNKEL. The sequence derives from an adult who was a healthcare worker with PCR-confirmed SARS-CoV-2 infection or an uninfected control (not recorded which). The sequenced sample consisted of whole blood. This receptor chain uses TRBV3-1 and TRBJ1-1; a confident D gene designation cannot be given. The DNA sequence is TGTGCCAGCAGCCGCGCCGGGAACCCTGCTTTCTTT. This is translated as CASSRAGNPAFF.